This passage covers 5 T cell receptor beta chains from one sample sequenced in a study of blood T cell repertoires in COVID-19. Here immunoSEQ multiplex PCR was the method, and the copy in TCRdb shows in-frame clones only, minus some. The sample holds about 230,000 clones, over 70% seen once. Source material: peripheral blood. These receptors were taken from a woman of 80 years or more with acute or convalescent COVID-19.

This chain links TRBV5-1 with TRBJ1-1; 7 nucleotides align to TRBD1. The CDR3 runs to 15 residues. From germline, CDR1 is SGHRS and CDR2 YFSETQ. The junction had 5 bases not matched to a gene; V was cut back by 2 bases and J by 1 base. CDR3 in amino acids: CASSFGGTANTEAFF. CDR3 nucleotide sequence: TGCGCCAGCAGCTTTGGGGGGACAGCGAACACTGAAGCTTTCTTT.

The V gene is TRBV11-2, the J gene TRBJ1-6; 7 positions agree with TRBD1. Germline V gene sequence: CDR1 SGHAT, CDR2 FQNNGV. V was clipped by 5 bases and J by 7 bases; unmatched bases: 5. The CDR3 covers 14 residues. CDR3 DNA sequence: TGTGCCAGCAGCCGACAGGGAATGAATTCACCCCTCCACTTT. Its translation is CASSRQGMNSPLHF.

This sequence joins TRBV5-6 and TRBJ1-2; TRBD1 might be the D (6 bases). Trimming removed 4 bases from V and 4 bases from J, with 20 bases in between. CDR3 length: 16 residues. Germline V gene sequence: CDR1 SGHDT, CDR2 YYEEEE. The CDR3 sequence: CASSHRTGIRSYGYTF. CDR3 bases: TGTGCCAGCAGCCACCGAACAGGGATTAGATCCTATGGCTACACCTTC. Together with reference TRBV5-6 and TRBJ1-2, the CDR3 gives the full variable domain: DAGVTQSPTHLIKTRGQQVTLRCSPKSGHDTVSWYQQALGQGPQFIFQYYEEEERQRGNFPDRFSGHQFPNYSSELNVNALLLGDSALYLCASSHRTGIRSYGYTFGSGTRLTVV.

V usage is TRBV9 and J usage is TRBJ2-1; 12 nucleotides align to TRBD2. Germline values: CDR1 SGDLS, CDR2 YYNGEE. This CDR3 is built from 14 residues. Trimming removed 3 bases from V and 6 bases from J; junction bases left unmatched: 1. The CDR3 DNA reads as TGTGCCAGCAGCGCGACTAGCGGGAGCAATGAGCAGTTCTTC. As protein: CASSATSGSNEQFF.

The J gene is TRBJ2-1, the V gene TRBV5-1, with TRBD1 matching 7 bases. Germline V CDR1 and CDR2: SGHRS, YFSETQ. V shed 4 bases and J 9 bases; nucleotides not matched to a gene: 10. The CDR3 sequence is 14 residues long. The CDR3 region has the DNA TGCGCCAGCAGCACAAACTTCAGGGGGTCTGAGCAGTTCTTC. It encodes CASSTNFRGSEQFF.